A selection of T cell receptor beta chains follows, all from one sample in a study of cytomegalovirus exposure and HLA in healthy donors. Assay used: immunoSEQ multiplex PCR; TCRdb lists only in-frame clones, some missing. The table includes 250,000 to 400,000 clones, 87% detected once. Sequencing used PBMCs. Every receptor here comes from a woman in her 30s in good health and CMV-seropositive. CDR3s include the opening cysteine and the closing phenylalanine or tryptophan. D genes are given only for firm matches.

v_call,d_call,cdr3_aa
TRBV18,NA,CASSPGGYEQYF
TRBV11-1,NA,CASSLDGQISGNTIYF
TRBV14,NA,CASSPEGVYYGYTF
TRBV2,NA,CASRRSLALSSYEQYF
TRBV27,NA,CASSFSERYGYTF
TRBV7-8,TRBD2,CASSMGLAEIYEQYF
TRBV28,NA,CASSVGPTYYEQYF
TRBV5-6,NA,CASSLGYSNQPQHF
TRBV19,TRBD2,CASTTSGGRTDTQYF
TRBV2,NA,CASTEGFFGEQFF
TRBV5-1,NA,CASSPLALSSYEQYF
TRBV20-1,NA,CSATQETQYF
TRBV12-2,NA,CAPLGSGRKLFF
TRBV5-6,NA,CASRGTAYEQYF
TRBV7-3,TRBD2,CASSLTFLSGGSGANVLTF
TRBV6-1,NA,CASTRDTGYNEQFF
TRBV9,TRBD2,CASSVDPSGTYNEQFF
TRBV5-1,TRBD1,CASSRLTGGVNYGYTF
TRBV27,TRBD1,CASSFIQGAPGANVLTF
TRBV28,NA,CASSSSSWGFGYYEQYF
TRBV5-1,NA,CASSLDQTEFF
TRBV4-3,TRBD1,CASSQDPGQEFNGYTF